These 27 T cell receptor beta chains were sequenced from one sample in a study of T cells expressing NK-cell markers. TCRdb reprocessed the 5' RACE reads and reports one entry per CDR3 protein, with no DNA. This table lists 450,000 to 600,000 distinct CDR3 sequences. Sequenced material: blood T cells: a sorted CD56 or NKG2C T cell subset, CD4+ or CD8+ T cells, or bulk PBMC T cells (not recorded which). The receptors stem from a man aged 18 to 29 in good health.

The chain has TRBV20-1 and TRBJ2-2; TCRdb's D call of TRBD2 is untestable without DNA. Germline V lookup: CDR1 DFQATT, CDR2 SNEGSKA (reference sequence). This CDR3 is 15 amino acids long. This CDR3 is CSARLFGGYTGELFF.

V is TRBV5-6 and J is TRBJ2-7. The CDR3 runs 14 residues. Germline loops: CDR1 SGHDT, CDR2 YYEEEE. CDR3 protein: CASSFSGVHHEQYF.

The chain joins TRBV10-3 to TRBJ1-5. Germline CDR1 and CDR2: ENHRY and SYGVKD. The CDR3 is 13 residues long. CDR3 region: CAISNESNQPQHF.

This chain connects TRBV25-1 to TRBJ1-1; TCRdb calls TRBD1, which cannot be checked without DNA. Germline-derived CDR1 and CDR2 are MGHDK and SYGVNS. CDR3 length equals 15 residues. This chain's CDR3 is CASSVRGARNTEAFF.

CDR3 amino acids: CASSLGTIAGRFF. This sequence joins TRBV7-8 and TRBJ2-1; TCRdb picks TRBD2, but there is no DNA to check that call. Germline CDR1 is SGHVS and CDR2 is FQNEAQ. This CDR3 comprises 13 residues.

The chain uses TRBV4-1 and TRBJ2-5; TCRdb lists TRBD1, though no DNA is available to test this call. This CDR3 comprises 16 residues. CDR1 is MGHRA, CDR2 YSYEKL, per germline. The CDR3 spells CASSQGGGPSAETQYF.

The V call is TRBV15, the J call TRBJ2-7. The length of the CDR3 is 12 residues. Germline V lookup: CDR1 LNHNV, CDR2 YYDKDF (reference sequence). The CDR3 spells CATSSEVGEQYF.

This chain joins TRBV11-2 and TRBJ2-3; no DNA is available, so the TRBD1 call from TCRdb remains unchecked. CDR1 and CDR2 (germline): SGHAT, FQNNGV. The CDR3 sequence is 16 residues long. The CDR3 here is CASSFLTRGNTDTQYF.

The chain employs TRBV29-1 and TRBJ2-2. This CDR3 is 13 amino acids long. Germline assignment: CDR1 SQVTM and CDR2 ANQGSEA. The CDR3: CSVENGNTGELFF.

The chain employs TRBV7-2 and TRBJ2-4. This CDR3 comprises 15 residues. Per the germline V gene, CDR1 is SGHTA and CDR2 is FQGNSA. CDR3 loop: CASSSRGLAKNIQYF.

The CDR3 here is CASSSSGPRGDTQYF. The chain recombines TRBV7-9 with TRBJ2-3; TCRdb gives TRBD1 as the D gene, but with no DNA this cannot be confirmed. Per the germline V gene, CDR1 is SEHNR and CDR2 is FQNEAQ (reference sequence). The CDR3 covers 15 residues.

The gene calls are TRBV6-4 and TRBJ2-4; TCRdb names TRBD2, which stays unverified in the absence of DNA. CDR1 is MRHNA and CDR2 is SNTAGT in the germline V gene. This CDR3 region has 19 residues. The CDR3: CASSARASSPLGGKNIQYF.

The chain carries TRBV20-1 and TRBJ2-7. The V gene's germline CDR1 is DFQATT and CDR2 SNEGSKA (reference sequence). The CDR3 runs to 14 residues. This CDR3 is CSAPTRQDSYEQYF.

The genes are TRBV5-1 and TRBJ2-7; the D gene TCRdb calls, TRBD1, cannot be checked with no DNA. CDR1 and CDR2 (germline): SGHRS, YFSETQ. This CDR3 comprises 15 residues. The CDR3 sequence: CASSLQGAVSYEQYF.

The CDR3 is CASSESGATNEKLFF. This sequence joins TRBV25-1 and TRBJ1-4. In germline, CDR1 is MGHDK, CDR2 SYGVNS. This CDR3 is 15 amino acids long.

The chain uses TRBV4-1 and TRBJ2-5. Per germline, CDR1 MGHRA and CDR2 YSYEKL. This CDR3 is 13 amino acids long. This CDR3 is CASSLAAPETQYF.

This chain connects TRBV20-1 to TRBJ1-5; the D gene TCRdb calls, TRBD1, cannot be checked with no DNA. This CDR3 is 16 amino acids long. The germline CDR1 and CDR2 sequences are DFQATT and SNEGSKA (reference sequence). CDR3 protein: CSARPVTGEAYQPQHF.

V is TRBV7-8 and J is TRBJ2-3. Germline CDR1 and CDR2: SGHVS and FQNEAQ. This CDR3 has 13 residues. CDR3 amino acids: CASSLAMWDTQYF.

The chain joins TRBV7-9 to TRBJ2-5. The CDR3 is made up of 14 amino acids. Germline lookup yields CDR1 SEHNR and CDR2 FQNEAQ (reference sequence). The chain's CDR3 is CATEDTSRQETQYF.

This chain connects TRBV25-1 to TRBJ2-2. Germline assignment: CDR1 MGHDK and CDR2 SYGVNS. This CDR3 contains 15 residues. CDR3 amino acids: CASSDFVSNTGELFF. The full variable domain, its missing parts supplied by reference TRBV25-1 and TRBJ2-2, is EADIYQTPRYLVIGTGKKITLECSQTMGHDKMYWYQQDPGMELHLIHYSYGVNSTEKGDLSSESTVSRIRTEHFPLTLESARPSHTSQYLCASSDFVSNTGELFFGEGSRLTVL.

The V gene is TRBV12-3 or TRBV12-4, the J gene TRBJ1-1. This CDR3 contains 17 residues. The CDR3 is CASSSYGRTTMNTEAFF.

The CDR3 sequence: CASTHTTSSRRELFF. The V and J genes are TRBV12-3 or TRBV12-4 and TRBJ2-2; without DNA, the TCRdb call of TRBD2 cannot be checked. This CDR3 has 15 amino acids.

V and J are TRBV12-3 or TRBV12-4 and TRBJ2-5; without DNA, the TCRdb call of TRBD1 cannot be checked. CDR3 size: 15 residues. CDR3 amino acids: CASSFSDRGGETQYF.

The V and J genes are TRBV3-1 and TRBJ2-7. Germline V lookup: CDR1 LGHDT, CDR2 YNNKEL (reference sequence). The CDR3 runs to 13 residues. The CDR3 loop is CASSQVSGYEQYF.

This chain joins TRBV10-3 and TRBJ2-7; as DNA is missing, the TRBD1 call by TCRdb cannot be tested. This CDR3 contains 16 residues. Germline loops: CDR1 ENHRY, CDR2 SYGVKD. The CDR3 spells CAIKIGLGTGAYEQYF.

The chain is built from TRBV20-1 and TRBJ2-3; TCRdb's assignment of TRBD2 cannot be checked, as there is no DNA. The germline V gene has CDR1 DFQATT and CDR2 SNEGSKA (reference sequence). The CDR3 has 15 residues. CDR3 sequence: CSALPSSGTTDTQYF.

The chain employs TRBV28 and TRBJ2-7; the TRBD1 assignment by TCRdb is unverifiable without DNA. Per the germline V gene, CDR1 is MDHEN and CDR2 is SYDVKM. CDR3 length equals 14 residues. The CDR3 here is CASSLPTGLGEQYF.